This T cell receptor beta chain was observed in a study of T-cell memory formation after mild COVID-19. General observations from the study: CD4+ contracting clones were found mainly in CM and EM, and CD8+ ones in EMRA.

The germline V gene encodes CDR1 SNHLY and CDR2 FYNNEI. V was pared by 2 bases and J by 5 bases, with 15 bases between. There are 15 residues in the CDR3. This clonotype was seen only a few times. As yet, its antigen is unknown. Via MiXCR, TCRdb re-called the 5' RACE reads, giving one row per CDR3 protein. Of under 200,000 distinct CDR3 sequences in the sample, approximately 12% were seen once. The sample consisted of PBMCs or a T cell subset sorted from them (not recorded which). This TCR derives from a young man who had mild COVID-19 (a few samples of this study predate the infection). Cell type and time point are not known. This chain connects TRBV2 to TRBJ2-5; D is possibly TRBD1 (6 bases). DNA for the CDR3: TGTGCCAGCAGTGAAAGGGTCAGGGGTAGTGAGACCCAGTACTTC. This translates into CASSERVRGSETQYF.